The 8 T cell receptor beta chains presented below share a single source sample, sequenced in a study of T cells in Graves' hyperthyroidism and ophthalmopathy. Amplification of TCR beta CDR3 regions used RNA as the template. The HTBI set primed first-round TCR CDR3 RT-PCR. TCRdb passed the multiplex PCR reads through MiXCR, listing each CDR3 protein once. The table includes roughly 500,000 distinct CDR3 sequences, about 43% detected once. Input material: peripheral blood or thyroid tissue (not recorded which). All receptors derive from an adult woman with Graves' disease, either hyperthyroidism or ophthalmopathy (not recorded which).

This clonotype has at least ten counts. This rearrangement joins TRBV5-4 to TRBJ1-1; D remains ambiguous. Germline CDR1 reads SGHNT; CDR2 reads YYREEE (reference sequence). V gave up 4 bases and J gave up 1 base, with 11 bases separating them. This CDR3 region has 14 residues. As DNA, the CDR3 is TGTGCCAGCAGCGGATTTGGGCAGAACACTGAAGCTTTCTTT. Translated, it gives CASSGFGQNTEAFF.

This clonotype was seen more than once but under ten times. This may stem from a read error, because a much larger clone lies one nucleotide away. V is TRBV19 and J is TRBJ2-5, with a weak D call TRBD1 (5 bases). The CDR3 length is 13 residues. Germline CDR1 LNHDA, CDR2 SQIVND (reference sequence). CDR3 sequence reads: CAGSTQGGETQYF. CDR3 DNA sequence: TGTGCCGGTAGTACCCAGGGTGGGGAGACCCAGTACTTC.

The J gene is TRBJ2-7, the V gene TRBV29-1; 10 bases align to TRBD2. The CDR3 loop spans 14 amino acids. V was pared by 6 bases and J by 6 bases, with 11 bases of the junction left unmatched. Germline CDR1 SQVTM, CDR2 ANQGSEA. The CDR3 region is CSVSGASGSFEQYF. CDR3 in DNA: TGCAGCGTAAGTGGGGCTAGCGGGAGTTTCGAGCAGTACTTC.

This clonotype occurred a few times. The genes are TRBV15 and TRBJ1-5, with D maybe TRBD1 (6 bases). Germline CDR1 LNHNV, CDR2 YYDKDF (reference sequence). V lost 1 base and J 11 bases, leaving 15 bases between the germline ends. The CDR3 length is 14 residues. DNA for the CDR3: TGTGCCACCAGCAGAGTGGACAGCCCAGGGGCCCAGCATTTT. The encoded protein is CATSRVDSPGAQHF.

About this clonotype itself: At one end, the junction sequence differs from germline, possibly due to a read error. The chain joins TRBV4-2 to TRBJ1-4, with D maybe TRBD1 (6 bases). This CDR3 comprises 14 residues. CDR1 is LGHNA and CDR2 is YNFKEQ in the germline V gene. The CDR3 DNA reads TGTGCCAGCGGCCAAGATAAGGGGGTACAAAAACTGTTTTTT. Its protein is CASGQDKGVQKLFF.

Comments on this clonotype: At one of its ends the junction is not consistent with the germline gene, which may arise from a read error. This chain joins TRBV7-9 and TRBJ1-6; possible D gene TRBD1, 5 bases. The germline CDR1 and CDR2 sequences are SEHNR and FQNEAQ (reference sequence). The CDR3 loop spans 15 amino acids. The CDR3 loop is CASSSWGGLDSPLHF. DNA for the CDR3: TGCGCCAGCAGCTCCTGGGGGGGGTTGGATTCACCCCTCCACTTT. The full variable domain, completed using reference TRBV7-9 and TRBJ1-6, is DTGVSQNPRHKITKRGQNVTFRCDPISEHNRLYWYRQTLGQGPEFLTYFQNEAQLEKSRLLSDRFSAERPKGSFSTLEIQRTEQGDSAMYLCASSSWGGLDSPLHFGNGTRLTVT.

This rearrangement joins TRBV5-1 to TRBJ1-1, with D hard to call. Germline CDR1 reads SGHRS; CDR2 reads YFSETQ. The V end was cut by 7 bases, the J end by 8 bases, with 9 bases between. The CDR3 has 10 residues. The chain's CDR3 is CASFPPEAFF. CDR3 DNA: TGCGCCAGCTTCCCACCCGAAGCTTTCTTT.

This clonotype was seen repeatedly, ten times or more. The gene calls are TRBV19 and TRBJ2-7, with 9 bases that match TRBD1. Germline V CDR1 and CDR2: LNHDA, SQIVND (reference sequence). Germline trimming cut 9 bases from V and 0 bases from J; bases unmatched to any gene: 21. The CDR3 has 19 residues. DNA for the CDR3: TGTGCCAGATACCGCCGGGACAGGGCCGACCAAGGGAGCTCCTACGAGCAGTACTTC. The encoded protein is CARYRRDRADQGSSYEQYF.